The entry below describes one T cell receptor (beta chain). This clone has more than one count but fewer than ten. Its recognized antigen is unknown. Per-base quality was not reported, and no clone a single base away is much larger than it. The protocol used for the library was the immunoSEQ multiplex PCR assay. A mixture of 60 forward primers for TCR Vbeta segments and 13 reverse primers for TCR Jbeta segments was used in the multiplex PCR. A multiplex PCR assay on genomic DNA amplified the CDR3 region of rearranged TCR beta genes. The Illumina HiSeq System was used to sequence the amplified TCR beta libraries as 87-base-pair reads. As for the authors' bioinformatics: A later analysis counted 75 million to 100 million unique TCR beta chains across the 550 to 700 repertoires, and roughly 10 million of these chains were shared by at least two donors. A nearest-neighbor algorithm error-corrected the raw reads and collapsed the reads into unique sequences, merging closely related sequences to remove PCR and sequencing errors. To assign V, D and J gene segments, CDR3 sequences were aligned to IMGT reference sequences. For a sequence to be retained, at least a six-nucleotide match to both a V gene segment and a J gene segment was required. A rearrangement was called productive if the CDR3 had no stop codons and remained in frame with V and J, and every other rearrangement was called non-productive. CDR3 was defined according to IMGT convention as the region running from the second conserved V-encoded cysteine to the conserved J-encoded phenylalanine. In an earlier analysis of some 550 of the donors, sequences lacking an unambiguous match to a single V gene segment were excluded. In an earlier analysis of 450 to 700 of the donors, V segments were called functional above 56.7% productive rearrangements and were called segregating when the between-donor standard deviation exceeded 5%. A statistical classification framework was built to diagnose cytomegalovirus status from the catalog of TCR beta chain sequences. V and J gene assignment, in a later analysis, came from comparing TCR nucleotide sequences with IMGT/GENE-DB human TR gene sequences. The TCRdist pipeline was used in a later analysis to assign CDR3 sequences and most-parsimonious VDJ recombination scenarios. In a later analysis, each TCR beta chain was defined by its CDR3 amino acid sequence together with its V-gene family, and reads lacking a unique V-gene family were excluded. A later analysis removed 592 highly shared, low-generation-probability nucleotide sequences to deal with suspected cross-contamination and a sequencing artifact. A later analysis calculated a clonal expansion index for each public chain from normalized within-repertoire ranks of inferred template counts. Generation probabilities in a later analysis came from a VDJ recombination model fitted to out-of-frame rearrangements, and those results were checked against IGoR. A later analysis scored TCR-TCR, TCR-HLA and TCR-CMV co-occurrence with hypergeometric tests, applying a repertoire-size bias correction to TCR pairs. False discovery rates were estimated in a later analysis by permuting HLA or CMV assignments 20 times. In a later analysis, co-occurring TCRs were grouped using DBSCAN, with TCRdist sequence similarity added in when clustering inside HLA-allele-positive subsets. Repertoires with fewer than 30,000 or more than 120,000 public chains were left out of co-occurrence clustering, as were four to six repertoires with anomalous nucleotide sharing. TCRdb holds this immuneACCESS table with in-frame rearrangements only. Some clones are missing; in checked studies, unresolved V genes explain under half, and the rest has no known cause. V and J calls plus clone size are reproduced from that table; the DNA served to infer D and trimming. The sample table holds tens of thousands of clones, of which less than 8% were seen once. About 2.1% of the sample goes to the ten largest clones.

The cohort consisted of 600 to 750 healthy bone marrow donors. At the time of sampling, every cohort member was nominally healthy, though immune exposures that went unrecorded were likely present. The donor tested CMV seronegative and was one of the 352 seronegative cohort members. Each donor provided a peripheral blood sample, and peripheral blood mononuclear cells were used for TCR beta sequencing. Genomic DNA was extracted from the blood cell samples with the Qiagen DNeasy Blood Extraction Kit. The germline V gene provides CDR1 MGHRA and CDR2 YSYEKL. CDR3 length: 16 amino acids, cysteine to phenylalanine. Just the 48-base CDR3 DNA is kept, in frame starting at base 1. V is cut by 5 bases and J by 2 bases, and the space between the germline ends is 19 bases. This sample was taken from a study of cytomegalovirus exposure and HLA in healthy donors (dated by TCRdb to the late 2010s). Notes on the research overall: According to an earlier analysis of 450 to 650 of the donors, 150 million to 200 million T cells yielded roughly 110 million unique TCR beta sequences and 250 to 350 Gb of sequence data. The study combined high-throughput TCR immunosequencing, statistical association of individual TCRs with disease status, and machine learning to predict cytomegalovirus infection status. Among roughly 400 genotyped donors of the cohort, an average of around 250,000 unique TCR beta nucleotide sequences was sequenced per donor, of which about 18% were non-productive. The later analysis used no new phenotypic data to find candidate immune exposures, relying instead on TCR beta sequences and their occurrence across donors. Genome-wide SNP genotypes for about 55% of the 666 donors were used in a later genetic analysis, which treated that subset as a discovery cohort. Approximately 300 gigabases of sequencing data and 70 million to 100 million unique TCR sequences made up an early release that covered under 750 HLA-typed donors. Alongside the repertoire data, information on donor age, sex, ethnicity and CMV serostatus was compiled. To decide whether each TCR beta V gene segment behaved as functional or pseudogenic, an earlier analysis of 587 of the donors relied on high-throughput TCR beta sequencing. Several DR-DQ haplotypes were handled as single units for association and clustering, since linkage in the cohort was strong. The aim of the study was to test whether cataloging public T cell receptors could identify signatures of past pathogen exposure. Typing coverage varied by locus: roughly 629-630 donors for A, B, C, DRB1 and DQB1; more than 500 for DQA1; around 610 for DPA1; 400 to 480 for DPB1. HLA typing included class I and class II loci at four-digit resolution. Using immunosequencing, the study profiled T cell repertoires from about 620 subjects and related those repertoires to cytomegalovirus serostatus. A later analysis re-examined previously published TCR beta repertoires from more than 650 donors and added high-resolution HLA genotyping to investigate patterns of TCR occurrence. The genetic ancestry cluster associated with self-reported Caucasian donors included 81% of the roughly 390 genotyped donors. In addition to the first cohort of 650 to 800 subjects, a separate validation cohort of 130 or so different subjects was used. All discovery cohort repertoires had been generated on a single sequencing platform. On the study overall, not on this receptor specifically: The presence/absence analyses assumed that sequencing depth was roughly uniform across donors, and that assumption may not be true. A cluster of highly shared sequence variants was judged likely to be a technical artifact of the sequencing pipeline. Compared with equally common non-associated chains, HLA-associated TCR beta chains in a later analysis were more clonally expanded and had lower generation probabilities. According to a later analysis, most CMV-associated TCR beta chains appeared to be HLA-restricted, and the HLA associations seemed to be driven largely by CMV exposure. Because counts were too low, roughly 18 rarely observed V segments, including chromosome 9 orphons, were left out of the earlier analysis of a few hundred of the donors. A later genetic analysis associated a missense DCLRE1C variant with V-gene and J-gene trimming of TCR beta chains, and an independent cohort replicated the association. CMV serostatus was the only immune exposure information available for the cohort. A later analysis found that TCR association rates varied across HLA loci, with DRB1 alleles showing the most associated TCRs and HLA-C alleles the fewest. Assigning TCR associations to individual alleles was difficult when HLA alleles, especially DR and DQ, strongly co-occurred. A further reported finding was that TCR beta sequences accurately predicted the HLA-A and HLA-B alleles for most subjects in the first cohort. In vitro tests confirmed that three of the cytomegalovirus-associated TCR beta chains recognize cytomegalovirus antigens. The classifier was reported to diagnose cytomegalovirus status with high specificity and sensitivity in both the original and validation cohorts. Several of the top co-occurrence clusters appeared to be linked to parvovirus B19, influenza, CMV and Epstein-Barr virus, according to a later analysis. This cohort had only TCR beta chains sequenced, and the lack of alpha or paired-chain data limited which features could be detected. Across donors, most TCR sequences were observed very rarely, whereas some public TCRs were present in many individuals. In an earlier analysis of about 600 of the donors, most TCR beta V segments appeared in productive rearrangements about 90% or about 30% of the time, broadly matching IMGT annotations. Correlated functional status among segregating V segments might reflect linkage disequilibrium, but an unknown experimental factor could not be ruled out. Because the 87-base-pair reads could not distinguish some IMGT-functional V segments, including TRBV6-2 and TRBV6-3, those segments were excluded. Because HLA typing was unavailable for some donors at each locus, only the typed subset was used in association tests. In a later genetic analysis, fewer N-insertions in productive TCRs were reported among donors in an Asian-associated ancestry cluster than the roughly 700-donor mean. A later analysis associated about 17,000 TCR beta sequences with specific HLA alleles at a false discovery rate of 0.05. The authors suggested that the approach could potentially be generalized to other disease states and immunological phenotypes. A total of 150 or so TCR beta chains were listed by the study as associated with cytomegalovirus.

Sequencing was carried out using PBMCs. This clonotype originated in a man aged 45 to 65 in good health and CMV-seronegative. The rearranged chain carries TRBV4-1 and TRBJ2-7; TRBD2 is a weak D gene call, 5 bases matching. The base sequence is TGCGCCAGCAGCTCCCAGTTCGTGGAGGCTACCTACGAGCAGTACTTC. Its protein product is CASSSQFVEATYEQYF.